These T cell receptor beta chains were read from a single sample in a study of T cell responses to AZD1222 COVID-19 vaccine. The data were produced by immunoSEQ multiplex PCR, yet TCRdb's version contains in-frame clones alone and is incomplete. Of approximately 150,000 clones listed, 90% are singletons. The sequencing here drew on peripheral blood, taken 28 days after the second AZD1222 dose. These receptor sequences come from an adult who received the AZD1222 COVID-19 vaccine. CDR3s leave out the opening cysteine and the closing phenylalanine or tryptophan. The order of the fields is J gene, D gene, V gene, clone size, CDR3 protein. The D gene is left open where the match is weak. Clone size is given for some rows only: seen once, a few or many times, or a class if the clone is expanded.

J gene: TRBJ2-7
D gene: .
V gene: TRBV3-1/TRBV3-2
clone size: .
CDR3 protein: ASSQASTGSYEQY

J gene: TRBJ2-7
D gene: .
V gene: TRBV5-4
clone size: .
CDR3 protein: AITYPRDPYEQY

J gene: TRBJ1-6
D gene: .
V gene: TRBV18
clone size: .
CDR3 protein: ASSPQAYNSPLH

J gene: TRBJ2-6
D gene: .
V gene: TRBV6-5
clone size: .
CDR3 protein: ASGFIGANVLT

J gene: TRBJ1-3
D gene: .
V gene: TRBV3-1/TRBV3-2
clone size: .
CDR3 protein: ASSQGTSGNTIY

J gene: TRBJ2-7
D gene: .
V gene: TRBV6-5
clone size: .
CDR3 protein: ASSYDSAATYEQY

J gene: TRBJ1-2
D gene: TRBD1
V gene: TRBV5-1
clone size: once
CDR3 protein: ASSRGQGPYGYT

J gene: TRBJ2-7
D gene: TRBD1
V gene: TRBV6-2/TRBV6-3
clone size: .
CDR3 protein: ASSVRRDRTYEQY

J gene: TRBJ2-2
D gene: .
V gene: TRBV19
clone size: .
CDR3 protein: ASSLRDTDTGELF

J gene: TRBJ1-2
D gene: TRBD1
V gene: TRBV29-1
clone size: .
CDR3 protein: SVGGQDGYT

J gene: TRBJ2-7
D gene: .
V gene: TRBV19
clone size: .
CDR3 protein: ATSPGQNFVYEQY

J gene: TRBJ1-2
D gene: TRBD1
V gene: TRBV30
clone size: .
CDR3 protein: AWSTQGNYGYT

J gene: TRBJ2-1
D gene: TRBD2
V gene: TRBV6-2/TRBV6-3
clone size: .
CDR3 protein: ASSAWGEGLNEQF

J gene: TRBJ1-2
D gene: .
V gene: TRBV18
clone size: few
CDR3 protein: ASSRGDVSGYT

J gene: TRBJ1-2
D gene: .
V gene: TRBV30
clone size: .
CDR3 protein: AWNHNVQFGYT

J gene: TRBJ2-6
D gene: .
V gene: TRBV6-4
clone size: .
CDR3 protein: ASSDSGAGANVLT